This TCR beta chain derives from a study of OX40 agonist ivuxolimab in advanced cancers. This clone came up a few times. This table comes from immunoSEQ multiplex PCR, and its TCRdb copy is limited to in-frame clones, with some not included. Among around 76,000 clones, about 89% were seen once, and the ten largest hold approximately 9.1%. Germline V gene data show CDR1 as LNHNV and CDR2 as YYDKDF (reference sequence). The V end was cut by 0 bases, the J end by 2 bases, with 8 bases between. This CDR3 region has 15 residues. The gene calls are TRBV15 and TRBJ1-5; the D is unclear. The sample in question was CD4+ or CD8+ T cells sorted from blood, obtained in a trial of the OX40 agonist ivuxolimab. This TCR derives from an adult with an advanced solid tumor such as melanoma, head and neck, liver or kidney cancer. Written as DNA, the CDR3 is TGTGCCACCAGCAGAGACGTTTGGGGCAATCAGCCCCAGCATTTT. Residues: CATSRDVWGNQPQHF. The variable domain in full, with the rest retrieved from reference TRBV15 and TRBJ1-5, is DAMVIQNPRYQVTQFGKPVTLSCSQTLNHNVMYWYQQKSSQAPKLLFHYYDKDFNNEADTPDNFQSRRPNTSFCFLDIRSPGLGDTAMYLCATSRDVWGNQPQHFGDGTRLSIL.